This TCR beta chain was profiled in a study of blood T cell repertoires in COVID-19. Across the study: The United States, Italy and Spain supplied acute and convalescent COVID-19 samples. Sample material is recorded as cDNA or gDNA derived from T cells, B-cell-depleted T cells, or PBMCs.

The authors' processing: Amplification of reference gene primers provided the estimated nucleated cell counts. Clones were sequenced by immunoSEQ multiplex PCR, and TCRdb holds only the in-frame ones, with some missing. V, J and clone size are those of that table, while D and trimming were read from the DNA. The sample consists of more than 250,000 clones, about 86% of them appearing once. V shed 2 bases, J shed 7 bases, and the junction held 10 bases outside the gene matches. The CDR3 is 16 amino acids. Looked up from germline, CDR1 is LNHNV and CDR2 is YYDKDF (reference sequence). The sample taken for sequencing was peripheral blood. The sequence came from a woman aged 45-59 years with acute or convalescent COVID-19. V gene TRBV15 combines with J gene TRBJ2-1; 8 positions match TRBD1. The CDR3 region is CATSRHGQGRNNEQFF. The CDR3 nucleotides read TGTGCCACCAGCAGACACGGACAGGGACGAAATAATGAGCAGTTCTTC.